This T cell receptor (beta chain) was identified in a study of T-cell memory formation after mild COVID-19. Study-wide context: Largely, TCR clusters stayed within a single donor.

Trimming took 0 bases from V and 10 from J, leaving 9 bases between them. The CDR3 loop spans 12 amino acids. Each CDR3 protein is one row after TCRdb ran MiXCR on the 5' RACE reads. Among hundreds of thousands of distinct CDR3 sequences listed, under 20% were seen once. This chain links TRBV12-3 or TRBV12-4 with TRBJ1-2, with D possibly being TRBD1 (5 bases). The sequence derives from an adult woman who had mild COVID-19 (a few samples of this study predate the infection). Cell type and time point are not known. The sequenced material came from PBMCs or a T cell subset sorted from them (not recorded which). In nucleotides, the CDR3 is TGTGCCAGCAGTTTAGCGAGGGGCGACTACACCTTC. It encodes CASSLARGDYTF.